Following are 13 T cell receptor beta chains from one sample sequenced in a study of cytomegalovirus exposure and HLA in healthy donors (dated by TCRdb to the late 2010s). The receptor library was made with the immunoSEQ multiplex PCR assay. TCRdb retrieved this table from immuneACCESS and kept in-frame rearrangements only. Not all clones are present; in checked studies, unresolved V genes account for under half, and no reason is known for the remainder. Counted in this sample were 130,000 to 150,000 clones; about 91% of them appeared once. About 7.9% of the sample is taken by the ten largest. Sequenced input: PBMCs. The receptors derive from a young woman in good health and CMV-seropositive.

The chain recombines TRBV5-1 with TRBJ1-1, with 8 bases aligning to TRBD1. This CDR3 comprises 16 residues. With V trimmed by 6 bases and J by 0 bases, 10 bases remained unmatched. The germline gives CDR1 SGHRS, CDR2 YFSETQ. CDR3 DNA: TGCGCCAGCATCACCGGGCAGGGGGCGTTGAACACTGAAGCTTTCTTT. Protein: CASITGQGALNTEAFF.

This chain connects TRBV4-1 to TRBJ2-7; 14 bases fit TRBD2. Per the germline V gene, CDR1 is MGHRA and CDR2 is YSYEKL. The CDR3 loop spans 20 amino acids. The V gene end was trimmed by 1 base and the J gene end by 6 bases; junction bases not matched to a gene: 17. The chain's CDR3 is CASSQAPSGTSGSWLPEQYF. The CDR3 nucleotides read TGCGCCAGCAGCCAAGCCCCCTCGGGGACTAGCGGGAGTTGGCTTCCCGAGCAGTACTTC.

The chain couples TRBV9 to TRBJ2-7; 9 positions agree with TRBD2. Germline V gene data show CDR1 as SGDLS and CDR2 as YYNGEE. V was clipped by 0 bases and J by 7 bases; unmatched bases: 11. This CDR3 spans 16 amino acids. CDR3 protein: CASSVGGSGSTWEQYF. For the CDR3, the DNA is TGTGCCAGCAGCGTAGGGGGTAGCGGGAGTACTTGGGAGCAGTACTTC. Full variable domain (outside the CDR3, taken from reference TRBV9 and TRBJ2-7): DSGVTQTPKHLITATGQRVTLRCSPRSGDLSVYWYQQSLDQGLQFLIQYYNGEERAKGNILERFSAQQFPDLHSELNLSSLELGDSALYFCASSVGGSGSTWEQYFGPGTRLTVT.

The chain recombines TRBV5-1 with TRBJ1-2, with 7 bases aligning to TRBD1. The CDR3 contains 13 residues. Unmatched junction bases numbered 2, after V lost 0 bases and J lost 6 bases. Germline V CDR1 and CDR2: SGHRS, YFSETQ. The CDR3 DNA sequence: TGCGCCAGCAGCTTGGCGGACAGGAATGGCTACACCTTC. Translated: CASSLADRNGYTF.

The gene calls are TRBV28 and TRBJ1-3, with 7 bases fitting TRBD1. With V trimmed by 6 bases and J by 7 bases, 12 bases remained unmatched. CDR1 and CDR2 from the germline V gene are MDHEN and SYDVKM. This CDR3 region has 15 residues. CDR3 residues: CASRSDRVPGNTIYF. The CDR3 nucleotides read TGTGCCAGCAGGTCTGACAGGGTACCAGGGAACACCATATATTTT.

The rearrangement joins TRBV30 to TRBJ1-1, with 7 bases matching TRBD1. This CDR3 spans 14 amino acids. Germline V gene sequence: CDR1 GTSNPN, CDR2 SVGIG (reference sequence). V dropped 4 bases and J dropped 1; count of bases not matched to a gene: 6. CDR3 coding DNA: TGTGCCTGGAAACAGGGGACGGGGAACACTGAAGCTTTCTTT. Translation gives CAWKQGTGNTEAFF.

This clone showed up just a few times. The rearrangement links TRBV18 to TRBJ2-5; TRBD1 agrees at 7 bases. The V and J ends lost 8 bases and 2 bases, in that order; junction bases with no gene match: 5. The CDR3 is 13 residues long. Germline CDR1 and CDR2: KGHSH and LQKENI. The CDR3 DNA reads TGTGCCAGCACCCGGGACAGACAAGAGACCCAGTACTTC. Encoded protein: CASTRDRQETQYF.

The chain uses TRBV4-3 and TRBJ2-3, with TRBD2 identical over 11 bases. Trimming took 3 bases from V and 3 from J; bases not matched to a gene: 5. Looked up from germline, CDR1 is LGHNA and CDR2 is YSLEER. The CDR3 has 16 amino acids. The CDR3 loop is CASSQTSGVLTDTQYF. The CDR3 nucleotides are TGCGCCAGCAGCCAGACTAGCGGGGTTCTAACAGATACGCAGTATTTT.

The V call is TRBV5-1, the J call TRBJ2-1; D is unclear. This CDR3 region has 17 residues. The V end was cut by 0 bases, the J end by 0 bases, with 13 bases between. Per germline, CDR1 SGHRS and CDR2 YFSETQ. The CDR3 loop is CASSLGRRSSSYNEQFF. CDR3 bases: TGCGCCAGCAGCTTGGGGAGACGGTCGAGCTCCTACAATGAGCAGTTCTTC.

The chain links TRBV27 to TRBJ1-6; D might be TRBD1 (6 bases). V lost 4 bases and J lost 14, with 12 bases in between. The CDR3 consists of 12 residues. Germline values: CDR1 MNHEY, CDR2 SMNVEV (reference sequence). The CDR3 coding sequence is TGTGCCAGCAGTTCGACAGGTTTTTCCCTCCACTTT. Its protein product is CASSSTGFSLHF.

The chain carries TRBV5-4 and TRBJ1-3, with D maybe TRBD1 (5 bases). Looked up from germline, CDR1 is SGHNT and CDR2 is YYREEE (reference sequence). CDR3 size: 14 residues. V lost 3 bases, J lost 2 bases, and 9 bases lay in between. The CDR3 sequence is CASSSTVTGNTIYF. In DNA, the CDR3 is TGTGCCAGCAGCTCGACAGTGACTGGAAACACCATATATTTT.

The J gene is TRBJ2-7, the V gene TRBV28, with 7 positions matching TRBD1. V dropped 6 bases and J dropped 0; count of bases not matched to a gene: 5. CDR3 length: 14 residues. Germline CDR1 and CDR2: MDHEN and SYDVKM. For the CDR3, the DNA is TGTGCCAGCAGAAAGACAGGGTCCTCCTACGAGCAGTACTTC. This sequence encodes CASRKTGSSYEQYF.

The V call is TRBV9, the J call TRBJ2-7, with TRBD1 matching 8 bases. CDR3 length: 15 residues. V dropped 2 bases and J dropped 6; count of bases not matched to a gene: 10. Germline V gene data show CDR1 as SGDLS and CDR2 as YYNGEE. The CDR3 DNA reads TGTGCCAGCAGCGTCCAGCCCCAGGGGGCGTCCGAGCAGTACTTC. This codes for CASSVQPQGASEQYF. The full variable domain, with the rest looked up from reference TRBV9 and TRBJ2-7, is DSGVTQTPKHLITATGQRVTLRCSPRSGDLSVYWYQQSLDQGLQFLIQYYNGEERAKGNILERFSAQQFPDLHSELNLSSLELGDSALYFCASSVQPQGASEQYFGPGTRLTVT.